The entry below gives a single TCR beta chain sequence along with its context. The antigen it recognizes is unknown. No much larger clonotype is one base removed from it; base qualities were not supplied. This specimen comes from a study of lymphopenia after photon versus proton radiotherapy (dated by TCRdb to the late 2010s). Regarding the complete study: In patients with gastrointestinal tumors who developed high-grade lymphopenia, the study compared the immunological effects of photon radiation therapy with those of proton radiation therapy. The goal of the study was to describe how the two radiation modalities differ in their effects on the immune system. A cohort of about 20 patients with gastrointestinal tumors who received either photon or proton therapy and subsequently developed lymphopenia was included. What the work shows at the level of the full study, not this receptor alone: During treatment, patients who received proton therapy stayed relatively stable, whereas patients who received photon therapy lost naive T cells and TCR diversity and gained effector/memory populations. Across the cohort, an inverse correlation was found between a larger post-nadir drop in TCR diversity and overall survival time among patients who died. The survival association was examined only in patients who died, and the authors described better survival with proton therapy as a possibility, not as a demonstrated result. After the lymphocyte count nadir, oligoclonal expansion, especially of CD8+ Temra cells, was observed in photon-treated repertoires, and the drop in diversity was driven by this expansion.

V is cut by 6 bases and J by 0 bases, and the space between the germline ends is 12 bases. The CDR3 runs 15 amino acids, cysteine and phenylalanine included. Here the CDR3 DNA is all that survives: 45 bases in frame from base 1. The germline V gene sets CDR1 to SNHLY and CDR2 to FYNNEI. Library prep was done by the immunoSEQ multiplex PCR assay. T cell repertoires were profiled by deep sequencing of rearranged TCR beta loci, alongside multiparametric flow cytometry. TCRdb provides this immuneACCESS table in a form limited to in-frame rearrangements. Some clones are lacking; in checked studies, under half of them reflect an unresolved V gene, and why the rest are absent is not known. The sample table shows about 70,000 clones, and approximately 90% are seen once. About 2.2% of the sample belongs to the ten largest clones.

This receptor chain uses TRBV2 and TRBJ2-4, with TRBD1 perhaps the D gene, on 5 matching bases. The TCR sequence derives from a woman between 40 and 50 years old with cholangiocarcinoma. Sequenced material: peripheral blood, taken from a patient treated with photon-based radiotherapy. The CDR3: CASRPQVLAKNIQYF. The DNA sequence is TGTGCCAGCAGGCCACAGGTACTAGCCAAAAACATTCAGTACTTC.